This T cell receptor beta chain emerged from a study of molecular identifiers for immune sequencing clone quantification. Study results and caveats: Single-cell amounts of spiked Jurkat TCR RNA were reportedly detectable among over 750,000 naive cells. Sharing of a barcode by identical TCR molecules could cause highly expanded clone sizes to be underestimated.

Naive CD8 T cells underwent sorting with the CD8+CD4-CCR7+CD45RA+ definition. The germline V and J ends were trimmed by 1 base and 3 bases, with 19 bases remaining between them. The germline gives CDR1 MDHEN, CDR2 SYDVKM. The CDR3 is made up of 17 amino acids. As regards this clonotype: What it recognizes is unknown.

For bulk TCR libraries, previously described methods and listed TCR primers were used. Via MiXCR, TCRdb re-called the PCR reads, giving one row per CDR3 protein. This table has under 600,000 distinct CDR3 sequences, about 25% appearing once. Material for sequencing was naive CD8+ T cells from blood, with Jurkat cell RNA spiked in. Subset: FACS-sorted CD8+CD4-CCR7+CD45RA+ naive T cells. The rearrangement uses TRBV28 and TRBJ2-7; tentative D call: TRBD2 (5 bases). The sequence was obtained from a human donor in good health. Some libraries in this study had Jurkat cell RNA spiked in. The CDR3, as DNA: TGTGCCAGCAGTTTATTTGCCGACTATACCTACAACTACGAGCAGTACTTC. Translating it yields CASSLFADYTYNYEQYF.